Following are 9 T cell receptor beta chains from one sample sequenced in a study of blood T cell repertoires in COVID-19. The protocol was immunoSEQ multiplex PCR, while the TCRdb copy is restricted to in-frame clones and leaves out a portion. The sample lists about 84,000 clones; over 90% were seen once. What was sequenced was peripheral blood. These receptors originate from a human donor with active COVID-19. The donor label of this sample is uncertain.

V is TRBV5-1 and J is TRBJ1-1; 7 bases align to TRBD1. Germline CDR1 is SGHRS and CDR2 is YFSETQ. The V and J ends lost 2 bases and 0 bases, in that order; junction bases with no gene match: 4. The CDR3 is 15 residues long. The CDR3 loop is CASSLDRAMNTEAFF. CDR3 sequence (DNA): TGCGCCAGCAGCTTAGACAGGGCGATGAACACTGAAGCTTTCTTT.

The chain employs TRBV6-1 and TRBJ2-7; D might be TRBD1 (5 bases). The CDR3 totals 15 residues. V gave up 1 base and J gave up 6 bases, with 16 bases separating them. Germline assignment: CDR1 MNHNS and CDR2 SASEGT. The DNA of the CDR3 is TGTGCCAGCAGTGAAGATGGGCAGGGTTTCTCCGAGCAGTACTTC. Residues: CASSEDGQGFSEQYF.

The chain is built from TRBV19 and TRBJ2-6; maybe TRBD2 (10 bases). V was shortened by 3 bases and J by 4 bases, with 25 bases between the two germline ends. Germline-derived CDR1 and CDR2 are LNHDA and SQIVND (reference sequence). CDR3 size: 20 residues. CDR3 bases: TGTGCCAGTAGTATGGGACAGGGCCTAGCGGGAGCGCCAGGGGCCAACGTCCTGACTTTC. This translates into CASSMGQGLAGAPGANVLTF.

This chain joins TRBV18 and TRBJ2-1; 7 positions match TRBD2. With 6 bases clipped from V and 7 bases from J, the junction kept 12 bases outside the gene matches. CDR3 length equals 15 residues. Looked up from germline, CDR1 is KGHSH and CDR2 is LQKENI. The CDR3 protein is CASSQAGLYGNEQFF. The CDR3, as DNA: TGTGCCAGCTCTCAAGCGGGACTCTATGGAAATGAGCAGTTCTTC. Supplemented by reference TRBV18 and TRBJ2-1, the full variable domain reads NAGVMQNPRHLVRRRGQEARLRCSPMKGHSHVYWYRQLPEEGLKFMVYLQKENIIDESGMPKERFSAEFPKEGPSILRIQQVVRGDSAAYFCASSQAGLYGNEQFFGPGTRLTVL.

This chain's CDR3 is CASSHSGSGGLNQPQHF. In nucleotides, the CDR3 is TGTGCCAGCAGCCACTCGGGATCAGGGGGTCTTAATCAGCCCCAGCATTTT. The V call is TRBV6-4, the J call TRBJ1-5; 7 bases match TRBD1. CDR1 and CDR2 (germline): MRHNA, SNTAGT. After removal of 6 bases from V and 4 bases from J, the junction contained 15 bases not matched to a gene. The CDR3 loop spans 17 amino acids.

V and J are TRBV4-2 and TRBJ2-3; D unresolved. This CDR3 has 14 amino acids. Trimming stripped 4 bases from V and 4 bases from J, with 12 bases between. The germline gives CDR1 LGHNA, CDR2 YNFKEQ. The CDR3 region is CASSPPAAPDTQYF. The CDR3 nucleotides are TGTGCCAGCAGCCCCCCGGCAGCGCCAGATACGCAGTATTTT.

V is TRBV19 and J is TRBJ2-5; the match to TRBD2 covers 12 bases. The V gene's germline CDR1 is LNHDA and CDR2 SQIVND (reference sequence). This CDR3 is built from 15 residues. V trimming: 4 bases; J trimming: 5 bases; junction bases outside the gene matches: 5. The CDR3 spells CASSTSGGAMETQYF. The DNA of the CDR3 is TGTGCCAGTAGTACTAGCGGGGGGGCTATGGAGACCCAGTACTTC. Combining the CDR3 with reference TRBV19 and TRBJ2-5 gives the whole variable domain DGGITQSPKYLFRKEGQNVTLSCEQNLNHDAMYWYRQDPGQGLRLIYYSQIVNDFQKGDIAEGYSVSREKKESFPLTVTSAQKNPTAFYLCASSTSGGAMETQYFGPGTRLLVL.

In its sample, this clone was seen once. The V gene is TRBV6-2 or TRBV6-3, the J gene TRBJ1-1, with TRBD1 as a possible D gene (5 bases). The V end lost 0 bases, the J end lost 3 bases, and 20 bases lay between the germline ends. The CDR3 consists of 18 residues. From germline, CDR1 is MNHEY and CDR2 SVGEGT. CDR3 protein: CASSYSVLRAASDTEAFF. In DNA, the CDR3 is TGTGCCAGCAGTTACTCTGTGCTCAGGGCCGCATCTGACACTGAAGCTTTCTTT.

The chain employs TRBV28 and TRBJ2-7, with 7 bases matching TRBD2. V shed 5 bases and J 5 bases; nucleotides not matched to a gene: 3. The CDR3 has 12 residues. Germline V gene lookup returns CDR1 MDHEN and CDR2 SYDVKM. CDR3: CASSGGVHEQYF. The CDR3 region has the DNA TGTGCCAGCAGTGGGGGGGTCCACGAGCAGTACTTC. The full variable domain, in which reference TRBV28 and TRBJ2-7 provide the parts outside the CDR3, is DVKVTQSSRYLVKRTGEKVFLECVQDMDHENMFWYRQDPGLGLRLIYFSYDVKMKEKGDIPEGYSVSREKKERFSLILESASTNQTSMYLCASSGGVHEQYFGPGTRLTVT.